This is a list of T cell receptor beta chains from one sample in a study of metastatic and nonmetastatic thyroid tumors. TCRdb re-called clones via MiXCR from the PCR reads. The table has 30,000 to 50,000 clones, approximately 13% seen once. The sequenced sample consisted of blood. Receptor source: a female donor with papillary thyroid cancer or a benign thyroid nodule (not recorded which). Some clones in this sample may be carry-over from other donors' samples. CDR3s include the opening cysteine and the closing phenylalanine or tryptophan. D genes are given only for firm matches. Only part of the rows carry a size: once, few, many, or a class if the clone is expanded.

>TRBJ2-3|.|TRBV9|many
TGTGCCAGCAGCGTAGGGGAGTTAGATACGCAGTATTTT
CASSVGELDTQYF
>TRBJ1-2|.|TRBV2|few
TGTGCCAGCAGAGAACCTGAAGACTATGGCTACACCTTC
CASREPEDYGYTF
>TRBJ2-3|TRBD2|TRBV5-1|once
TGCGCCAGCAGCTTGGGACTAGCGGGAGCCCTCCCAGATATGCAGTATTTT
CASSLGLAGALPDMQYF
>TRBJ2-1|TRBD2|TRBV30|many
TGTGCCTGGGCCGCTTACCTAGCGGGATATGAGCAGTTCTTC
CAWAAYLAGYEQFF
>TRBJ2-5|.|TRBV7-9|many
TGTGCCAGCAGCTTAGATAGACCGGCGGGGAGAGAGGCCCAGTACTTC
CASSLDRPAGREAQYF
>TRBJ2-1|.|TRBV6-5|.
TGTGCCAGCAGTTACTCTAAAAGAGGGAGCTGGGAAAATGAGCAGTTCTTC
CASSYSKRGSWENEQFF
>TRBJ2-1|.|TRBV28|few
TGTGCCAGCACCCTAATCGGGGTTCAAGAGACCCAGTTCTTC
CASTLIGVQETQFF
>TRBJ2-3|.|TRBV14|many
TGTGCCAGCAGCCAAGCCTCGGGTAGGGATACGCAGTATTTT
CASSQASGRDTQYF
>TRBJ1-2|TRBD1|TRBV28|many
TGTGCCAGCAGTCTTGGACAGGTCACCAATGGCTACACCTTC
CASSLGQVTNGYTF
>TRBJ1-1|.|TRBV29-1|many
TGCAGCGTTGCCCCCAGGCACGCGAACACTGAAGCTTTCTTT
CSVAPRHANTEAFF
>TRBJ2-4|TRBD1|TRBV18|few
TGTGCCAGCTCACCCGAATCCCCGGACAGGGGGAAAAACATTCAGTACTTC
CASSPESPDRGKNIQYF
>TRBJ2-1|.|TRBV6-5|few
TGTGCCAGCAGTTACCGGGACTACAATGAGCAGTTCTTC
CASSYRDYNEQFF
>TRBJ2-2|.|TRBV20-1|once
TGCAGTGCTAGAGATCCGGGGGAAGCCGGGGAGCTGTTTTTT
CSARDPGEAGELFF
>TRBJ2-7|.|TRBV7-9|many
TGTGCCAGCAGCCCGAGAGGGGGGGGCGAGCAGTACTTC
CASSPRGGGEQYF